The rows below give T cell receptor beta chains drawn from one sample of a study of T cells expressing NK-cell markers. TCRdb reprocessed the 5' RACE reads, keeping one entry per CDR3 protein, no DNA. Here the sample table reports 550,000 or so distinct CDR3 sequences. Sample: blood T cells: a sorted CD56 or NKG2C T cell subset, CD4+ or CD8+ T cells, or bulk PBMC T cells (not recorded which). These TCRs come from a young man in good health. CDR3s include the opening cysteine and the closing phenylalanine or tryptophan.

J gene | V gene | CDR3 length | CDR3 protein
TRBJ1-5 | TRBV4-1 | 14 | CASSRVWSDQPQHF
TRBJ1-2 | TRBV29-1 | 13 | CSVDDPVGYGYTF
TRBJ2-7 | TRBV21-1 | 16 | CASSKGSQRGLHEQYF
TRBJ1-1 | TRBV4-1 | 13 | CASSQISGPEAFF
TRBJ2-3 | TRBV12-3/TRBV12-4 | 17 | CASSRFQREGSSHTQYF
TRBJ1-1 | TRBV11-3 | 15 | CASSLDLRVNTEAFF
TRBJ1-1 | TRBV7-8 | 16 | CASSLASAARNTEAFF
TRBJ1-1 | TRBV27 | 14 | CASVAESEQTEAFF
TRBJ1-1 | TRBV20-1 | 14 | CSASSGRMNTEAFF
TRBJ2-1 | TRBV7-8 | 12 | CAGLITNNEQFF
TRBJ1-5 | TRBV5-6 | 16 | CASSRQGAPSNQPQHF
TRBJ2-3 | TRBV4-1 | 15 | CASSQGGTARDTQYF
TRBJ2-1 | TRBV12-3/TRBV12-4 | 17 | CASSLRWGLAGFSEQFF
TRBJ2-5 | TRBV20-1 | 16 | CSAAPGTSGSQETQYF
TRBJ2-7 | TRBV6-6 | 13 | CASSYDSTYEQYF
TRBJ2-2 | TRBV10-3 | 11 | CAIMDRAVLFF
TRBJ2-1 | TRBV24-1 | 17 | CATSDLGRGPAYNEQFF
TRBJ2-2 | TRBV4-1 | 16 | CASSQDGHSLAGELFF
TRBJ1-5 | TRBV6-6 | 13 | CASTATGDQPQHF
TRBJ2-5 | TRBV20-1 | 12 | CSGLAEWETQYF